This TCR beta chain was captured in a study of OX40 agonist ivuxolimab in advanced cancers. Background on the study: Each dose-escalation patient presented with hepatocellular carcinoma, melanoma, renal cell or head and neck cancer. Study results and caveats: The study found that CD8+ T cells averaged more expanded clones than CD4+. Determination of antigen specificity was not performed for the expanded peripheral T cells.

Libraries were prepared by immunoSEQ multiplex PCR; TCRdb keeps only in-frame clonotypes and omits some of them. The sample has approximately 82,000 clones; roughly 92% are singletons. In the case of this clone: The antigen is undetermined.

The material sequenced was CD4+ or CD8+ T cells sorted from blood, taken in a trial of the OX40 agonist ivuxolimab. The receptor was isolated from an adult with an advanced solid tumor such as melanoma, head and neck, liver or kidney cancer.

CDR3 sequence reads: CASRRPSTGPNSGGYTF. For the CDR3, the DNA is TGTGCCAGCAGACGTCCGTCAACAGGGCCGAATTCAGGTGGCTACACCTTC. The V gene is TRBV27, the J gene TRBJ1-2; possible D gene TRBD1, 6 bases. This CDR3 region has 17 residues. Germline assignment: CDR1 MNHEY and CDR2 SMNVEV (reference sequence). The germline V and J ends were trimmed by 6 bases and 7 bases, with 27 bases remaining between them.